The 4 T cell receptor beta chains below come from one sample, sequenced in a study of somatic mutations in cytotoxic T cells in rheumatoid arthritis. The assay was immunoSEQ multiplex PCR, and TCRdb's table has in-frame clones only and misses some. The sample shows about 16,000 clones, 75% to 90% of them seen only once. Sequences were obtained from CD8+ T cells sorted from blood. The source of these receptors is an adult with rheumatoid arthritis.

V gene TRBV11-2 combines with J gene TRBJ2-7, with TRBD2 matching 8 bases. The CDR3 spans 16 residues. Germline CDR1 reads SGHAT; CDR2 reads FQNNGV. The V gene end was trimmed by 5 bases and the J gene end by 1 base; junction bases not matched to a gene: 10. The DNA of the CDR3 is TGTGCCAGCAGCCCGGCCGGGGGGGACCCTTCCTACGAGCAGTACTTC. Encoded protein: CASSPAGGDPSYEQYF.

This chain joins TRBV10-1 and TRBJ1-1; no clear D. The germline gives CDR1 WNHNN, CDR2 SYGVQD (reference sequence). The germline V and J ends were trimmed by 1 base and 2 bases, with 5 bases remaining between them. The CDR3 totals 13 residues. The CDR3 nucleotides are TGCGCCAGCAGTGAGTGGGAAAACACTGAAGCTTTCTTT. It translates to CASSEWENTEAFF.

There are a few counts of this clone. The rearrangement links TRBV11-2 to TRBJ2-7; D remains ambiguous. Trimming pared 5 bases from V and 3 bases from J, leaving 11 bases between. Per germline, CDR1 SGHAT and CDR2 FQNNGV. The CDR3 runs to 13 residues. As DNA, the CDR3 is TGTGCCAGCAGCCCCGGACCCATCTACGAGCAGTACTTC. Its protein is CASSPGPIYEQYF. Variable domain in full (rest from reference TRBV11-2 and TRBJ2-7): EAGVAQSPRYKIIEKRQSVAFWCNPISGHATLYWYQQILGQGPKLLIQFQNNGVVDDSQLPKDRFSAERLKGVDSTLKIQPAKLEDSAVYLCASSPGPIYEQYFGPGTRLTVT.

CDR3 loop: CATRPGAAYEQYF. CDR3 in DNA: TGTGCCACCCGGCCTGGCGCAGCCTACGAGCAGTACTTC. V usage is TRBV27 and J usage is TRBJ2-7, with no clear D. Germline V gene sequence: CDR1 MNHEY, CDR2 SMNVEV (reference sequence). The CDR3 is 13 residues long. Trimming shortened V by 10 bases and J by 2 bases, and 15 bases separated the two germline ends.